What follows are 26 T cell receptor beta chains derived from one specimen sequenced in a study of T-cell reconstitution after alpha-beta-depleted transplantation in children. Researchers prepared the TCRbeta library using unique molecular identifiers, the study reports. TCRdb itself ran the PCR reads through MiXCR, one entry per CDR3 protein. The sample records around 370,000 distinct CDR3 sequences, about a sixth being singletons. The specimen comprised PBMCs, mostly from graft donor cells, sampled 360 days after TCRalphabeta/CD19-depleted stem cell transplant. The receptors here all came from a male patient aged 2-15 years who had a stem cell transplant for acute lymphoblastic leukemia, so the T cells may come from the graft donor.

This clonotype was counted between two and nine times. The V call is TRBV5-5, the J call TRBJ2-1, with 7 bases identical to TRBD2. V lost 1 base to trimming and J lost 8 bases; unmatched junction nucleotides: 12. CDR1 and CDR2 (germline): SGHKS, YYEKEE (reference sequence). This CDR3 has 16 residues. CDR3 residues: CASSLLGDYVSYEQFF. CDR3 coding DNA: TGTGCCAGCAGCTTGCTCGGGGACTATGTGTCGTATGAGCAGTTCTTC.

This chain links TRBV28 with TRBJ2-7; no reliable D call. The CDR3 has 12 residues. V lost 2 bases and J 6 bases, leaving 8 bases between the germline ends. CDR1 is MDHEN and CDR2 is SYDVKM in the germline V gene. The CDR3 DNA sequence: TGTGCCAGCAGTTTAAGTGTGGGCGAGCAGTACTTC. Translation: CASSLSVGEQYF.

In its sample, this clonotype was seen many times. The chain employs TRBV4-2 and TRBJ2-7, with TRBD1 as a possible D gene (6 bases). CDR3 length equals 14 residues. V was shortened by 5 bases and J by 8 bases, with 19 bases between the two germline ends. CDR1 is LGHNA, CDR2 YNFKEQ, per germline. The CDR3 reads CASSARDTDAQQYF. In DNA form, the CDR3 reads TGTGCCAGCAGCGCCCGGGACACAGACGCACAGCAGTACTTC.

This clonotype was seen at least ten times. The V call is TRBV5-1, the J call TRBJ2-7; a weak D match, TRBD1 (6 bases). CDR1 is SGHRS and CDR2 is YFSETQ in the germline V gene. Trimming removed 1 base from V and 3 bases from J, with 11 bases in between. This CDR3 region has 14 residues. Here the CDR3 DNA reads TGCGCCAGCAGCTTGTACGGGACATACTACGAGCAGTACTTC. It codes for CASSLYGTYYEQYF.

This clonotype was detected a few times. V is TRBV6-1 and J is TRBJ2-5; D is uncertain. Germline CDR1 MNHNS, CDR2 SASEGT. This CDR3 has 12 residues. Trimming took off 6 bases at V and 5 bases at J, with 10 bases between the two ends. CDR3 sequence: CASSGRWETQYF. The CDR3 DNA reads TGTGCCAGCAGCGGCCGCTGGGAGACCCAGTACTTC.

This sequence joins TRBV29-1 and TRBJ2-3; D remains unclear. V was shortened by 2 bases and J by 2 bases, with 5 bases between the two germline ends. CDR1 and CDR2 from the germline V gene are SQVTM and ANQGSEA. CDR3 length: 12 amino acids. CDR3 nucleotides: TGCAGCGTTGAAACTCCCACAGATACGCAGTATTTT. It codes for CSVETPTDTQYF.

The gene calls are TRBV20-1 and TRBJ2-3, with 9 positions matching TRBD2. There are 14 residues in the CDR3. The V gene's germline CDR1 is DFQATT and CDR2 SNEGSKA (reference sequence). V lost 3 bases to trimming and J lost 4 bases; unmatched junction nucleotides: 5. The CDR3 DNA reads TGCAGTGCTAGCCCTAGCGGGACCGCAGATACGCAGTATTTT. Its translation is CSASPSGTADTQYF.

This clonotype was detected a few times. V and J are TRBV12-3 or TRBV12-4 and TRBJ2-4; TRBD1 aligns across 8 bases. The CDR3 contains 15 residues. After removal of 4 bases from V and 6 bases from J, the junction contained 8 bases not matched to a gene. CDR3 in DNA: TGTGCCAGCAGTTCTCCTGGGACAGGTACAAACATTCAGTACTTC. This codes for CASSSPGTGTNIQYF.

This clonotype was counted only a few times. The CDR3 reads CASSYGGLAGDNEQFF. CDR3 nucleotides: TGTGCCAGCAGTTACGGGGGACTAGCAGGCGACAATGAGCAGTTCTTC. The chain employs TRBV6-5 and TRBJ2-1, with TRBD2 matching 9 bases. Germline CDR1 and CDR2: MNHEY and SVGAGI. This CDR3 is built from 16 residues. Losses at the gene ends were 2 bases for V and 5 bases for J; bases not matched to a gene: 7.

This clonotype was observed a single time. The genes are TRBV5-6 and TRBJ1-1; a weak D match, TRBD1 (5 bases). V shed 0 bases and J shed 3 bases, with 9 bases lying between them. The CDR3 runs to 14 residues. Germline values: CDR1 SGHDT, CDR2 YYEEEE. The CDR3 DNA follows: TGTGCCAGCAGCTTGGCCTGGGGGGACACTGAAGCTTTCTTT. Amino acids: CASSLAWGDTEAFF.

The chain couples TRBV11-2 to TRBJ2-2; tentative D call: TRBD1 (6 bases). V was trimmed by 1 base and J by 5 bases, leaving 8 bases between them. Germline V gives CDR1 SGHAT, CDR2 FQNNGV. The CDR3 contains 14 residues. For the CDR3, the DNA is TGTGCCAGCAGCTTAGGGACAGTAACCGGGGAGCTGTTTTTT. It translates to CASSLGTVTGELFF.

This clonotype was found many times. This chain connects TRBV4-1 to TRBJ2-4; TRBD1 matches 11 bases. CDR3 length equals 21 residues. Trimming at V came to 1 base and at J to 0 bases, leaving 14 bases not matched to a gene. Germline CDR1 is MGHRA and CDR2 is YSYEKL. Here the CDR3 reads CASSQARTGTGGNLAKNIQYF. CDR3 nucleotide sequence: TGCGCCAGCAGCCAAGCGCGGACTGGGACAGGGGGAAACTTAGCCAAAAACATTCAGTACTTC.

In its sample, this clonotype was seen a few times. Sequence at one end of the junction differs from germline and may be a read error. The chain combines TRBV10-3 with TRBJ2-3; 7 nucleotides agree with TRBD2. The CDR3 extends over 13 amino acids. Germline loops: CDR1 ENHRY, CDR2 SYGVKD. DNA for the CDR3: TGTGCCATCAGTGAGTCGACTAGCCCCTACAGGAATTTT. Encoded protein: CAISESTSPYRNF.

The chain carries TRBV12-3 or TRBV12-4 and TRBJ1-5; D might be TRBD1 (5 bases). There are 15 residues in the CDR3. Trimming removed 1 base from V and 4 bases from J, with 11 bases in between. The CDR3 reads CASSLGGTKNQPQHF. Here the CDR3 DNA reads TGTGCCAGCAGTTTAGGTGGGACCAAAAATCAGCCCCAGCATTTT.

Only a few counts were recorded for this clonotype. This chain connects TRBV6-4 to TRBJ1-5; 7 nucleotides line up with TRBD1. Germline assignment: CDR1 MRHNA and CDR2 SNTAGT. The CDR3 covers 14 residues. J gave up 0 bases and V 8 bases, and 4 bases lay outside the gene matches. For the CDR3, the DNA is TGTGCCAGCGACGACAGGGCTAGCAATCAGCCCCAGCATTTT. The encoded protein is CASDDRASNQPQHF.

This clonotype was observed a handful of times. CDR3: CASSLVGSVDTQYF. For the CDR3, the DNA is TGTGCCAGCAGCTTAGTCGGGAGTGTTGATACGCAGTATTTT. The chain couples TRBV7-2 to TRBJ2-3; D may be TRBD2 (6 bases). Per germline, CDR1 SGHTA and CDR2 FQGNSA. The length of the CDR3 is 14 residues. V dropped 1 base and J dropped 6 bases, with 11 bases sitting between them.

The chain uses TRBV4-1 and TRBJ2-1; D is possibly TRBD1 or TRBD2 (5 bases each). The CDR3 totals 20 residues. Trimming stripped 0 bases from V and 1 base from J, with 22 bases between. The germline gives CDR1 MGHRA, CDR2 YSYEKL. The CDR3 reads CASSQDKEGVGRGSYNEQFF. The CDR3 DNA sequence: TGCGCCAGCAGCCAAGATAAAGAGGGTGTGGGGCGAGGGTCCTACAATGAGCAGTTCTTC.

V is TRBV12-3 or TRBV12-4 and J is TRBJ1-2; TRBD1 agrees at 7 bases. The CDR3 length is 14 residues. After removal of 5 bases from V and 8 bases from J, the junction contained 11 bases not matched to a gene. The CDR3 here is CASSTQRDSRGYTF. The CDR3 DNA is TGTGCCAGCAGTACCCAACGGGACAGTCGGGGCTACACCTTC.

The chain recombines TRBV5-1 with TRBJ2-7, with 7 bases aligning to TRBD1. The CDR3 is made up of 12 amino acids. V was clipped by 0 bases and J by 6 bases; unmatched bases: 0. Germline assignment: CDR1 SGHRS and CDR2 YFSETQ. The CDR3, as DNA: TGCGCCAGCAGCTTGGGGACAGGCGAGCAGTACTTC. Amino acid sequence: CASSLGTGEQYF.

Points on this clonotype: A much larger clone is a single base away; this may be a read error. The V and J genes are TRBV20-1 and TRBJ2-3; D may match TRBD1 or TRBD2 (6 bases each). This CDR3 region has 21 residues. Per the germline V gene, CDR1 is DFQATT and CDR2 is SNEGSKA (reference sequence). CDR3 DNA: TGCAGTTCTAGATACGAGCTTCTACGCCGAGGGGGGACTGGGAGTACAGATACGCAGTATTTT. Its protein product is CSSRYELLRRGGTGSTDTQYF.

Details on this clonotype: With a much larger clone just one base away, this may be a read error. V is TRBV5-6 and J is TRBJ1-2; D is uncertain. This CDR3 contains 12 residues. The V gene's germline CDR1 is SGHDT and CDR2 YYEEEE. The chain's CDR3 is CPSSLADYGYTF. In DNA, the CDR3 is TGTCCCAGCAGCTTGGCGGACTATGGCTACACCTTC.

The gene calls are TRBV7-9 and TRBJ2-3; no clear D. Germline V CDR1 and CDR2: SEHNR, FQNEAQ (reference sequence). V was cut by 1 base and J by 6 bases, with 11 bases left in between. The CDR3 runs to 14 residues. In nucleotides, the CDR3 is TGTGCCAGCAGCTTAGTCATGGACCGGGATACGCAGTATTTT. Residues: CASSLVMDRDTQYF.

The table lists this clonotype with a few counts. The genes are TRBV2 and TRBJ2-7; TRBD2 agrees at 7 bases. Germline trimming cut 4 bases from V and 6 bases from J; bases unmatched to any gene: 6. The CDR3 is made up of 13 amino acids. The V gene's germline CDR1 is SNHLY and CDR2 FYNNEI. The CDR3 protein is CASSVREGPEQYF. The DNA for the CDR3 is TGTGCCAGCAGTGTCAGGGAGGGGCCCGAGCAGTACTTC.

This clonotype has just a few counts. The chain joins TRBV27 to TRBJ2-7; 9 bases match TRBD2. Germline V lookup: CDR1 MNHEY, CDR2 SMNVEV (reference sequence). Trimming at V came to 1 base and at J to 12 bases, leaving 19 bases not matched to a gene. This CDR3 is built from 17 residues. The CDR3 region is CASSLWDLAGVHPMGYF. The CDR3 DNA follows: TGTGCCAGCAGTTTATGGGACTTAGCGGGAGTCCATCCCATGGGGTACTTC.

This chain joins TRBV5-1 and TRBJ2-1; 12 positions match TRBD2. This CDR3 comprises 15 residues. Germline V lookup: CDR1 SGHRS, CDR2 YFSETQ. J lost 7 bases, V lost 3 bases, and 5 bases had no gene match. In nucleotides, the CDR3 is TGCGCCAGCAGCTCCTCTAGCGGGAGGGGGAATGAGCAGTTCTTC. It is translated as CASSSSSGRGNEQFF.

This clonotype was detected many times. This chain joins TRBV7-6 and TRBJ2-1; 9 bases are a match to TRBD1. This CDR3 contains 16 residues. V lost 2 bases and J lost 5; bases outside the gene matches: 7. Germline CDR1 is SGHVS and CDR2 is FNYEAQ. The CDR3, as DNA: TGTGCCAGCAGCTTATACTCCGGGACAGGGAACAATGAGCAGTTCTTC. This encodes CASSLYSGTGNNEQFF.